Listed here are 22 T cell receptor beta chains from one sample, sequenced in a study of OX40 agonist ivuxolimab in advanced cancers. The method was immunoSEQ multiplex PCR; TCRdb's version includes in-frame clones alone and lacks a portion of them. The top ten hold roughly 15% of the sample, which has approximately 70,000 clones, roughly 84% seen once. The sample was CD4+ or CD8+ T cells sorted from blood, taken in a trial of the OX40 agonist ivuxolimab. The receptors come from an adult with an advanced solid tumor such as melanoma, head and neck, liver or kidney cancer.

Regarding this clone: Distinct nucleotide sequences in the sample also encode this CDR3. The chain recombines TRBV5-4 with TRBJ1-6; a weak D match, TRBD1 (5 bases). The germline CDR1 and CDR2 sequences are SGHNT and YYREEE (reference sequence). The V end lost 3 bases, the J end lost 6 bases, and 10 bases lay between the germline ends. The CDR3 contains 14 residues. The CDR3 nucleotides read TGTGCCAGCAGCTCGGGACCGAGTAATTCACCCCTCCACTTT. Its translation: CASSSGPSNSPLHF.

The rearrangement links TRBV28 to TRBJ1-2; D not certain. Germline CDR1 and CDR2: MDHEN and SYDVKM. The length of the CDR3 is 17 residues. Trimming stripped 10 bases from V and 4 bases from J, with 28 bases between. The CDR3 loop reads CATKERIYRPTSYGYTF. As DNA, the CDR3 is TGTGCCACCAAAGAGAGGATATATAGGCCTACCTCCTATGGCTACACCTTC.

J is TRBJ2-1 and V is TRBV28; TRBD2 agrees at 8 bases. Germline assignment: CDR1 MDHEN and CDR2 SYDVKM. The V and J ends lost 5 bases and 5 bases, in that order; junction bases with no gene match: 5. This CDR3 region has 14 residues. The DNA of the CDR3 is TGTGCCAGCAGTACAGCGGGAGCCCACAATGAGCAGTTCTTC. The encoded protein is CASSTAGAHNEQFF.

The CDR3, as DNA: TGTGCCAGTAGTATACAGCAGGGCTACGAGCAGTACTTC. This gives the protein CASSIQQGYEQYF. V and J are TRBV19 and TRBJ2-7; possible D gene TRBD1, 5 bases. The CDR3 is made up of 13 amino acids. V gave up 2 bases and J gave up 3 bases, with 8 bases separating them. CDR1 and CDR2 (germline): LNHDA, SQIVND (reference sequence). Full variable domain (outside the CDR3, taken from reference TRBV19 and TRBJ2-7): DGGITQSPKYLFRKEGQNVTLSCEQNLNHDAMYWYRQDPGQGLRLIYYSQIVNDFQKGDIAEGYSVSREKKESFPLTVTSAQKNPTAFYLCASSIQQGYEQYFGPGTRLTVT.

The V and J genes are TRBV5-1 and TRBJ1-1, with D perhaps TRBD1 (5 bases). Looked up from germline, CDR1 is SGHRS and CDR2 is YFSETQ. V was cut by 1 base and J by 0 bases, with 7 bases left in between. The length of the CDR3 is 14 residues. CDR3 loop: CASSLKGLNTEAFF. The CDR3 bases are TGCGCCAGCAGCTTGAAGGGGCTGAACACTGAAGCTTTCTTT.

The rearrangement uses TRBV6-1 and TRBJ1-2; possible D gene TRBD1, 6 bases. The CDR3 covers 14 residues. The germline V and J ends were trimmed by 2 bases and 4 bases, with 11 bases remaining between them. Per the germline V gene, CDR1 is MNHNS and CDR2 is SASEGT. CDR3 in DNA: TGTGCCAGCAGTGAAATGACAGGCCCCTATGGCTACACCTTC. It translates to CASSEMTGPYGYTF.

V gene TRBV5-1 combines with J gene TRBJ1-1, with D perhaps TRBD1 (5 bases). Germline V gene data show CDR1 as SGHRS and CDR2 as YFSETQ. V lost 5 bases, J lost 0 bases, and 14 bases lay in between. The CDR3 is 15 amino acids. The CDR3: CASSLLGQLNTEAFF. DNA for the CDR3: TGCGCCAGCAGTTTGCTGGGGCAGTTGAACACTGAAGCTTTCTTT.

J is TRBJ2-1 and V is TRBV28, with 11 bases lining up with TRBD2. The germline gives CDR1 MDHEN, CDR2 SYDVKM. V dropped 4 bases and J dropped 4; count of bases not matched to a gene: 6. The CDR3 loop spans 16 amino acids. CDR3 DNA sequence: TGTGCCAGCAGTTCTTTACTAGCGGGAGAGTACAATGAGCAGTTCTTC. Amino acid sequence: CASSSLLAGEYNEQFF.

The chain joins TRBV28 to TRBJ2-2; the match to TRBD2 covers 7 bases. Per germline, CDR1 MDHEN and CDR2 SYDVKM. V was pared by 3 bases and J by 3 bases, with 4 bases of the junction left unmatched. The CDR3 contains 15 residues. Here the CDR3 reads CASSLRTRDTGELFF. The CDR3 region has the DNA TGTGCCAGCAGTTTGCGGACTAGAGACACCGGGGAGCTGTTTTTT.

This rearrangement joins TRBV27 to TRBJ1-5; unclear D gene. Germline CDR1 MNHEY, CDR2 SMNVEV (reference sequence). V gave up 0 bases and J gave up 4 bases, with 13 bases separating them. This CDR3 has 16 amino acids. This CDR3 is CASSLSKSLANQPQHF. The CDR3 bases are TGTGCCAGCAGTTTATCGAAGTCACTAGCAAATCAGCCCCAGCATTTT.

This chain connects TRBV27 to TRBJ2-1; 15 bases line up with TRBD2. Germline CDR1 MNHEY, CDR2 SMNVEV (reference sequence). The CDR3 has 16 residues. J lost 9 bases, V lost 5 bases, and 8 bases had no gene match. CDR3 residues: CASSRTSGRANGEQFF. The DNA for the CDR3 is TGTGCCAGCAGTCGGACTAGCGGGAGGGCCAATGGTGAGCAGTTCTTC.

The rearrangement links TRBV10-3 to TRBJ1-3; D may be TRBD1 (5 bases). CDR3 size: 14 residues. V dropped 7 bases and J dropped 2 bases, with 12 bases sitting between them. CDR1 and CDR2 (germline): ENHRY, SYGVKD. CDR3 sequence: CAINTPGAGNTIYF. The CDR3 DNA is TGTGCCATCAACACACCGGGGGCTGGAAACACCATATATTTT.

The V call is TRBV29-1, the J call TRBJ2-5, with D tentatively TRBD1 (5 bases). The DNA end is a closer match to TRBJ2-7, so the J assignment may be wrong. This CDR3 is 15 amino acids long. Per germline, CDR1 SQVTM and CDR2 ANQGSEA. This CDR3 reads CSVDFQVSGTYEQYF. DNA for the CDR3: TGCAGCGTTGATTTTCAGGTATCAGGGACCTACGAGCAGTACTTC.

The chain has TRBV18 and TRBJ2-2; D is undetermined. CDR3 length: 17 residues. Trimming took 3 bases from V and 6 from J, leaving 20 bases between them. The V gene's germline CDR1 is KGHSH and CDR2 LQKENI. Here the CDR3 reads CASSPNAEDGIPGELFF. CDR3 DNA: TGTGCCAGCTCACCGAACGCCGAAGATGGGATCCCCGGGGAGCTGTTTTTT. The variable domain in full, completed from reference TRBV18 and TRBJ2-2, reads NAGVMQNPRHLVRRRGQEARLRCSPMKGHSHVYWYRQLPEEGLKFMVYLQKENIIDESGMPKERFSAEFPKEGPSILRIQQVVRGDSAAYFCASSPNAEDGIPGELFFGEGSRLTVL.

V usage is TRBV5-6 and J usage is TRBJ1-5; D ambiguous. Germline V gene data show CDR1 as SGHDT and CDR2 as YYEEEE. The length of the CDR3 is 14 residues. V lost 1 base, J lost 5 bases, and 10 bases lay in between. This CDR3 is CASSLLGPYQPQHF. Written as DNA, the CDR3 is TGTGCCAGCAGCTTGCTAGGGCCGTATCAGCCCCAGCATTTT.

This sequence joins TRBV27 and TRBJ2-3, with 10 bases that match TRBD1. Germline V lookup: CDR1 MNHEY, CDR2 SMNVEV (reference sequence). The CDR3 sequence is 16 residues long. Trimming at V came to 5 bases and at J to 1 base, leaving 6 bases not matched to a gene. CDR3 protein: CASSPLGTGGTDTQYF. The CDR3 DNA reads TGTGCCAGCAGTCCCCTCGGGACAGGGGGCACAGATACGCAGTATTTT.

The V call is TRBV28, the J call TRBJ2-1; a weak D match, TRBD1 (5 bases). In germline, CDR1 is MDHEN, CDR2 SYDVKM. The ends were cut back, 7 bases at V and 4 bases at J, with 17 bases in the middle. CDR3 length equals 15 residues. The CDR3 sequence: CASTRSGPGYNEQFF. Here the CDR3 DNA reads TGTGCCAGCACACGTTCAGGGCCTGGATACAATGAGCAGTTCTTC. Variable domain in full (rest from reference TRBV28 and TRBJ2-1): DVKVTQSSRYLVKRTGEKVFLECVQDMDHENMFWYRQDPGLGLRLIYFSYDVKMKEKGDIPEGYSVSREKKERFSLILESASTNQTSMYLCASTRSGPGYNEQFFGPGTRLTVL.

This clone was counted a single time. The chain has TRBV7-2 and TRBJ1-5, with a weak D call TRBD1 (5 bases). The germline V gene encodes CDR1 SGHTA and CDR2 FQGNSA. V was clipped by 3 bases and J by 4 bases, with 13 bases between them. This CDR3 contains 15 residues. The CDR3 protein is CASSFRQGSNQPQHF. The CDR3 region has the DNA TGTGCCAGCAGCTTCCGGCAGGGCTCGAATCAGCCCCAGCATTTT.

The chain joins TRBV11-2 to TRBJ2-3; 9 bases fit TRBD2. This CDR3 is built from 15 residues. Losses at the gene ends were 6 bases for V and 5 bases for J; bases not matched to a gene: 9. Germline lookup yields CDR1 SGHAT and CDR2 FQNNGV. CDR3 nucleotide sequence: TGTGCCAGCAGAGATAGCGGGAGAACAATAGATACGCAGTATTTT. This translates into CASRDSGRTIDTQYF.

The chain combines TRBV6-1 with TRBJ1-1; 9 bases fit TRBD1. J lost 0 bases, V lost 4 bases, and 6 bases had no gene match. The CDR3 is 16 residues long. CDR1 is MNHNS, CDR2 SASEGT, per germline. In DNA form, the CDR3 reads TGTGCCAGCAGTGCAGGGACAGGGCGCATGAACACTGAAGCTTTCTTT. Its translation is CASSAGTGRMNTEAFF.

The rearrangement joins TRBV6-1 to TRBJ1-4; the match to TRBD1 covers 7 bases. CDR1 is MNHNS and CDR2 is SASEGT in the germline V gene. The CDR3 is 15 amino acids. With 2 bases clipped from V and 8 bases from J, the junction kept 8 bases outside the gene matches. CDR3 bases: TGTGCCAGCAGTGAAAACAGGGGTTTGAAGGAAAAACTGTTTTTT. Residues: CASSENRGLKEKLFF.

The chain recombines TRBV28 with TRBJ2-1; TRBD2 aligns across 8 bases. The CDR3 contains 17 residues. Losses at the gene ends were 4 bases for V and 2 bases for J; bases not matched to a gene: 10. CDR1 and CDR2 (germline): MDHEN, SYDVKM. In nucleotides, the CDR3 is TGTGCCAGCAGTTCCTCCAGCGGGAGATCCCCCTACAATGAGCAGTTCTTC. Its protein is CASSSSSGRSPYNEQFF.